This TCR beta chain was observed in a study of blood T cell repertoires in COVID-19. Study information: Samples taken during acute and convalescent COVID-19 were collected in the United States, Italy and Spain. PBMCs, B-cell-depleted T cells, or T cells were the source of the cDNA or gDNA that made up the material.

In the original processing: Amplifying reference gene primers gave estimates of nucleated cell counts. Data came from immunoSEQ multiplex PCR; TCRdb stores just in-frame clones and leaves some out. D and trimming were read from the DNA, whereas the V and J calls and clone size are those reported in that table. The repertoire holds a few hundred thousand clones, with around 87% as singletons. Germline V gene data show CDR1 as SGHRS and CDR2 as YFSETQ. J was trimmed by 7 bases and V by 2 bases; bases with no gene match: 14. The CDR3 totals 16 residues. Sequenced input: peripheral blood. The J gene is TRBJ2-5, the V gene TRBV5-1; 7 bases fit TRBD1. The source is a human donor in a cohort sampled during active COVID-19. CDR3 nucleotide sequence: TGCGCCAGCAGCTTAAGGGGAAGACAGGGAGACGGGACCCAGTACTTC. The encoded protein is CASSLRGRQGDGTQYF.